The 9 T cell receptor beta chains reported below all come from one sample, sequenced in a study of T-cell memory formation after mild COVID-19 (dated by TCRdb to the early 2020s). Library creation used 5' RACE. The data were produced on an Illumina NovaSeq 6000. TCRdb reanalyzed the raw reads on its own, using fastp at Q25 for trimming and MiXCR for clone calling, and kept in-frame beta chains. Duplicate CDR3 protein sequences are folded into a single record with the most common DNA and genes. For this sample there are about 82,000 distinct CDR3 sequences; about 13% appear just once. Together, the top ten hold around 27% of the sample. Source material: PBMCs or a T cell subset sorted from them (not recorded which). Source of these receptors: an adult woman who had mild COVID-19 (a few samples of this study predate the infection). The sample titles of this study are shuffled in the database, so cell type and time point are left out; the donor was told from shared clones.

This clonotype came up a few times. This chain joins TRBV7-6 and TRBJ2-6; a weak D match, TRBD2 (6 bases). In germline, CDR1 is SGHVS, CDR2 FNYEAQ. Trimming shortened V by 1 base and J by 1 base, and 11 bases separated the two germline ends. The CDR3 covers 17 residues. CDR3 nucleotides: TGTGCCAGCAGCTTAGGGCGGGGCCTTTCTGGGGCCAACGTCCTGACTTTC. It codes for CASSLGRGLSGANVLTF.

The rearrangement uses TRBV4-3 and TRBJ2-1, with no clear D. The CDR3 is made up of 15 amino acids. V gave up 1 base and J gave up 5 bases, with 12 bases separating them. Germline V lookup: CDR1 LGHNA, CDR2 YSLEER. In DNA, the CDR3 is TGCGCCAGCAGCCAAGGTCTGACTGGAAACAATGAGCAGTTCTTC. As protein: CASSQGLTGNNEQFF.

This clonotype came up many times. This chain connects TRBV4-3 to TRBJ2-7, with D possibly matching TRBD1 (6 bases). CDR1 LGHNA and CDR2 YSLEER come from the germline V gene. Trimming stripped 0 bases from V and 2 bases from J, with 11 bases between. The CDR3 consists of 15 residues. The CDR3 protein is CASSQDRGSTYEQYF. The CDR3 DNA follows: TGCGCCAGCAGCCAAGACAGGGGTAGCACCTACGAGCAGTACTTC.

The sample holds a few counts of this clonotype. The chain has TRBV5-1 and TRBJ1-5; D call uncertain. Trimming stripped 0 bases from V and 0 bases from J, with 19 bases between. The CDR3 is 19 amino acids. Germline lookup yields CDR1 SGHRS and CDR2 YFSETQ. The CDR3 bases are TGCGCCAGCAGCTTGGGCCCCCGGACGGGGTTTTATAGCAATCAGCCCCAGCATTTT. Amino acids: CASSLGPRTGFYSNQPQHF.

V gene TRBV3-1 combines with J gene TRBJ2-7; either TRBD1 or TRBD2 may supply D (5 bases each). Trimming stripped 6 bases from V and 4 bases from J, with 19 bases between. The germline V gene encodes CDR1 LGHDT and CDR2 YNNKEL (reference sequence). This CDR3 spans 15 amino acids. The chain's CDR3 is CASRTSDEGPYEQYF. For the CDR3, the DNA is TGTGCCAGCAGAACTTCCGACGAGGGACCTTACGAGCAGTACTTC.

This sequence joins TRBV6-8 and TRBJ2-5; no firm D call. Trimming took off 6 bases at V and 6 bases at J, with 11 bases between the two ends. The length of the CDR3 is 12 residues. Germline CDR1 reads MNHGY; CDR2 reads SAAAGT. This CDR3 is CASSGSQKTQYF. The CDR3 region has the DNA TGTGCCAGCAGCGGTTCACAGAAGACCCAGTACTTC.

This chain joins TRBV5-1 and TRBJ2-4; TRBD1 aligns across 7 bases. Germline values: CDR1 SGHRS, CDR2 YFSETQ. This CDR3 region has 13 residues. V lost 3 bases to trimming and J lost 8 bases; unmatched junction nucleotides: 5. The CDR3 region is CASSSYRGDIQYF. The CDR3 DNA reads as TGCGCCAGCAGCTCTTACAGGGGTGACATTCAGTACTTC.

This clonotype has just a few counts. This sequence joins TRBV5-1 and TRBJ2-7; no firm D call. V lost 0 bases and J lost 3, with 7 bases in between. This CDR3 has 13 amino acids. CDR1 and CDR2 (germline): SGHRS, YFSETQ. As DNA, the CDR3 is TGCGCCAGCAGCTTGGGGGCAAACTACGAGCAGTACTTC. As protein: CASSLGANYEQYF.

The chain is built from TRBV7-2 and TRBJ2-1; 7 bases are a match to TRBD2. Germline-derived CDR1 and CDR2 are SGHTA and FQGNSA. CDR3 length: 14 amino acids. After removal of 3 bases from V and 2 bases from J, the junction contained 1 base not matched to a gene. CDR3 sequence reads: CASSFLAAYNEQFF. The CDR3 nucleotides read TGTGCCAGCAGCTTCCTAGCGGCCTACAATGAGCAGTTCTTC.